Detailed here is one T cell receptor (beta chain). Its antigen remains unidentified. Primers: 60 Vbeta forward and 13 Jbeta reverse. TCRdb keeps only in-frame clones here, not all; method: immunoSEQ multiplex PCR. Among about 180,000 clones listed, approximately 80% were seen once. This record comes from a study of cytomegalovirus exposure and HLA in healthy donors. Points from the study as a whole: Across donors, presence/absence analyses took sequencing depth to be roughly uniform. In vitro assays verified that a few CMV-associated chains recognized CMV antigens specifically.

The source is a girl under 18 in good health and CMV-seropositive. Input material: PBMCs.

CDR3 sequence reads: CASSEAREKTKGTEKLFF. CDR3 nucleotides: TGTGCCAGCAGCGAGGCGAGGGAAAAAACAAAGGGTACTGAAAAACTGTTTTTT. The rearrangement joins TRBV7-9 to TRBJ1-4, with unresolved D. The CDR3 has 18 residues. The V and J ends lost 5 bases and 7 bases respectively, with 26 bases between them. Looked up from germline, CDR1 is SEHNR and CDR2 is FQNEAQ (reference sequence).